The entry below gives a single T cell receptor beta chain sequence along with its context. As yet, its antigen is unknown. The data stem from a study of shared clonotypes between healthy human individuals. Study results and limitations: Naive subsets generally had larger estimated richness than memory subsets. The sampled material consisted only of blood, and tissue repertoires are likely to differ.

Trimming left V 5 bases short and J 8 bases short, with 18 bases between. This CDR3 spans 14 amino acids. CDR1 and CDR2 (germline): SGHTA, FQGNSA. Roughly 30,000 T cell genomes (around 190 ng DNA) went into each sorted-subset replicate. The table came from immunoSEQ multiplex PCR; TCRdb's copy has only in-frame clones and leaves some out. The top ten hold over 0.12% of the sample, which has about 2.4 million clones, over 85% seen once. The chain couples TRBV7-2 to TRBJ1-2; a weak D match, TRBD1 (5 bases). Material for sequencing was naive CD4+ T cells sorted from blood. Noted subset: CD45RA+ positively selected. This receptor was identified in a man younger than 35 in good health. The DNA for the CDR3 is TGTGCCAGCAGCCCGAGAACAACAGGCATGGGCTACACCTTC. The encoded protein is CASSPRTTGMGYTF.